This T cell receptor beta chain was obtained from a study of response to subunit inactivated influenza vaccine. This clonotype was seen only a few times. TCRdb re-called the RT-PCR reads through MiXCR, storing one row per CDR3 protein. In the table there are a few hundred thousand distinct CDR3 sequences, 11% of which are singletons. Germline V CDR1 and CDR2: MNHEY, SVGEGT. Between the trimmed V and J ends, which lost 6 bases and 8 bases, there was a span of 19 bases. The CDR3 runs 14 residues. These data were also filed under a second study, of T cells expressing NK-cell markers. That study reports: UMIs were included in TCR beta cDNA generated by 5'RACE template switching. For several experiments, T cell sorting was restricted to the alpha-beta TCR population by means of an anti-gamma-delta TCR antibody. Top CD8+ clonotypes included the dominant CD3+CD56+NKG2C+ clonotypes in roughly six donors. These clonotypes additionally ranked first within the CD3+CD56-NKG2C+ fraction of a few donors.

The sequence was obtained from a man over 45 who received an inactivated influenza vaccine. The V call is TRBV6-2 or TRBV6-3, the J call TRBJ1-1; a possible D gene is TRBD1 (6 bases). The input for sequencing was PBMCs from blood, taken on the day of vaccination. The CDR3 DNA is TGTGCCAGCAGACAAACTACCCCAGGACAGGAAGCTTTCTTT. It specifies CASRQTTPGQEAFF.